Each of the 17 T cell receptor beta chains below was sequenced from the same sample in a study of long-term antiretroviral therapy in people with HIV. Investigators performed immunoSEQ version v3.0 at survey level. Repertoires were generated with immunoSEQ multiplex PCR, while TCRdb's copy carries only in-frame clones and drops some. There are tens of thousands of clones in the sample; about 95% occur only once, and less than 9.5% lies in the top ten. Sequencing was performed on unsorted PBMCs, taken 6.3 years after starting antiretroviral therapy. All receptors come from a man aged 30-40 years with HIV.

V and J are TRBV7-2 and TRBJ1-1; no clear D gene. V shed 4 bases and J shed 4 bases, with 10 bases lying between them. The CDR3 is 13 residues long. From germline, CDR1 is SGHTA and CDR2 FQGNSA. The CDR3 DNA reads TGTGCCAGCAGCTCAACGTTCGGCACTGAAGCTTTCTTT. Amino acid sequence: CASSSTFGTEAFF.

The gene calls are TRBV2 and TRBJ2-5; D not certain. Germline CDR1 reads SNHLY; CDR2 reads FYNNEI. There are 15 residues in the CDR3. V was trimmed by 3 bases and J by 5 bases, leaving 16 bases between them. In DNA, the CDR3 is TGTGCCAGCAGTGATCTGGCCAGAGGATGGGAGACCCAGTACTTC. This codes for CASSDLARGWETQYF.

The sample holds one count of this clone. The chain is built from TRBV5-1 and TRBJ1-1; no clear D gene. The V and J ends lost 5 bases and 0 bases respectively, with 14 bases between them. This CDR3 has 15 amino acids. The germline CDR1 and CDR2 sequences are SGHRS and YFSETQ. CDR3 region: CASRPDGMMNTEAFF. As DNA, the CDR3 is TGCGCCAGCAGACCTGACGGTATGATGAACACTGAAGCTTTCTTT.

The chain employs TRBV15 and TRBJ1-4; the D is unclear. The CDR3 is made up of 11 amino acids. Trimming stripped 6 bases from V and 8 bases from J, with 7 bases between. Germline V gene lookup returns CDR1 LNHNV and CDR2 YYDKDF (reference sequence). The CDR3 DNA sequence: TGTGCCACCAGAAAACAGGAAAAACTGTTTTTT. It specifies CATRKQEKLFF.

The chain joins TRBV6-5 to TRBJ1-1; D remains ambiguous. This CDR3 comprises 15 residues. Germline V gives CDR1 MNHEY, CDR2 SVGAGI. V lost 0 bases, J lost 1 base, and 9 bases lay in between. The CDR3 nucleotides read TGTGCCAGCAGTTACTCGCGGGAGGGGAACACTGAAGCTTTCTTT. Amino acids: CASSYSREGNTEAFF.

The sample holds one count of this clone. The chain uses TRBV2 and TRBJ2-7; 9 bases agree with TRBD2. Germline V gives CDR1 SNHLY, CDR2 FYNNEI. The CDR3 runs 15 residues. Losses at the gene ends were 6 bases for V and 0 bases for J; bases not matched to a gene: 6. The CDR3, as DNA: TGTGCCAGCAGAGCGGCTAGCGGGGCCTCCTACGAGCAGTACTTC. Translated: CASRAASGASYEQYF.

This chain connects TRBV28 to TRBJ2-7; 10 bases line up with TRBD2. The CDR3 spans 16 residues. With V trimmed by 6 bases and J by 1 base, 9 bases remained unmatched. Germline CDR1 and CDR2: MDHEN and SYDVKM. Here the CDR3 DNA reads TGTGCCAGCAGCCTTACAGGACTAGCGGAATCCTACGAGCAGTACTTC. Protein product: CASSLTGLAESYEQYF.

The chain joins TRBV6-6 to TRBJ2-2; perhaps TRBD1 as D (6 bases). V was trimmed by 5 bases and J by 5 bases, leaving 15 bases between them. The CDR3 is 15 amino acids. Germline V gene sequence: CDR1 MNHNY, CDR2 SVGAGI (reference sequence). As DNA, the CDR3 is TGTGCCAGCAGTAATCGACAGGAGCAGACCGGGGAGCTGTTTTTT. As protein: CASSNRQEQTGELFF.

V gene TRBV2 combines with J gene TRBJ2-5; 8 nucleotides line up with TRBD2. CDR3 size: 17 residues. The junction had 13 bases not matched to a gene; V was cut back by 2 bases and J by 5 bases. The V gene's germline CDR1 is SNHLY and CDR2 FYNNEI. CDR3 coding DNA: TGTGCCAGCAGTGAATCTCGGGGGGGGCGCTCCGGGGAGACCCAGTACTTC. It specifies CASSESRGGRSGETQYF.

This clone was recorded once. The CDR3 DNA reads TGTGCCAGCAGTGAAGGCTCCGGGACAGGGGGCTACGAGCAGTACTTC. Its protein is CASSEGSGTGGYEQYF. The rearrangement uses TRBV6-1 and TRBJ2-7, with TRBD1 matching over 11 bases. The germline gives CDR1 MNHNS, CDR2 SASEGT. The V gene end was trimmed by 1 base and the J gene end by 3 bases; junction bases not matched to a gene: 5. The CDR3 is 16 residues long.

The chain links TRBV4-2 to TRBJ2-7, with 9 nucleotides matching TRBD2. The J segment lost 0 bases and the V segment lost 0 bases, leaving 3 bases of the junction unmatched. The CDR3 totals 16 residues. CDR1 and CDR2 from the germline V gene are LGHNA and YNFKEQ. CDR3 nucleotides: TGTGCCAGCAGCCAAGAGCTAGCGGGGAGCTCCTACGAGCAGTACTTC. It encodes CASSQELAGSSYEQYF.

This chain connects TRBV23-1 to TRBJ2-1; TRBD2 aligns across 8 bases. TRBV23-1 is classed as an ORF, of uncertain function. V shed 3 bases, J shed 0 bases, and the junction held 16 bases outside the gene matches. The CDR3 has 20 amino acids. CDR3 region: CASSHNPVGLDGGSYNEQFF. The CDR3, as DNA: TGCGCCAGCAGTCACAACCCCGTGGGACTAGACGGGGGCTCCTACAATGAGCAGTTCTTC.

This rearrangement joins TRBV15 to TRBJ2-1; 7 positions agree with TRBD1. The CDR3 covers 14 residues. Germline trimming cut 5 bases from V and 6 bases from J; bases unmatched to any gene: 7. The V gene's germline CDR1 is LNHNV and CDR2 YYDKDF (reference sequence). The CDR3, as DNA: TGTGCCACCAGCCACCGGGACAGCTCCAATGAGCAGTTCTTC. Translating it yields CATSHRDSSNEQFF.

The gene calls are TRBV27 and TRBJ1-2, with 8 bases lining up with TRBD1. The CDR3 loop spans 14 amino acids. Germline loops: CDR1 MNHEY, CDR2 SMNVEV (reference sequence). After removal of 4 bases from V and 3 bases from J, the junction contained 4 bases not matched to a gene. This CDR3 reads CASSSRGRDYGYTF. DNA for the CDR3: TGTGCCAGCAGTTCCAGGGGGCGAGACTATGGCTACACCTTC.

The V call is TRBV6-6, the J call TRBJ1-1; D gene unclear. Germline assignment: CDR1 MNHNY and CDR2 SVGAGI (reference sequence). V was pared by 5 bases and J by 4 bases, with 8 bases between. The length of the CDR3 is 12 residues. CDR3 DNA: TGTGCCAGCAGTAACAGTGCCACTGAAGCTTTCTTT. This gives the protein CASSNSATEAFF.

This rearrangement joins TRBV2 to TRBJ2-1; tentative D call: TRBD2 (6 bases). Germline CDR1 and CDR2: SNHLY and FYNNEI. V was pared by 2 bases and J by 8 bases, with 7 bases between. The CDR3 runs 12 residues. Here the CDR3 DNA reads TGTGCCAGCAGTGAATGGGGGGATGAGCAGTTCTTC. Protein product: CASSEWGDEQFF.

V gene TRBV5-6 combines with J gene TRBJ2-1; 9 bases are shared with TRBD2. The germline V gene has CDR1 SGHDT and CDR2 YYEEEE. The length of the CDR3 is 15 residues. V was pared by 0 bases and J by 2 bases, with 0 bases of the junction left unmatched. The CDR3, as DNA: TGTGCCAGCAGCTTGGCTAGCGGGACCTACAATGAGCAGTTCTTC. It is translated as CASSLASGTYNEQFF.